One T cell receptor beta chain is described in this entry. The data are from a study of blood T cell repertoires in COVID-19. Whole-study context: Samples taken during acute and convalescent COVID-19 were collected in the United States, Italy and Spain.

Sequencing used immunoSEQ multiplex PCR; TCRdb keeps in-frame clones, though not all of them. The sample records hundreds of thousands of clones, around 85% being singletons. Germline V CDR1 and CDR2: MRHNA, SNTAGT. Trimming removed 8 bases at V and 6 bases at J, with 23 bases between. This CDR3 comprises 15 residues. The TCR sequence derives from a woman aged 40 to 50 with active or convalescent COVID-19. The chain couples TRBV6-4 to TRBJ2-7; perhaps TRBD1 as D (6 bases). The specimen sequenced was peripheral blood. CDR3 amino acids: CASPFGEQGSIEQYF. The CDR3 bases are TGTGCCAGCCCCTTCGGGGAGCAGGGGTCCATCGAGCAGTACTTC.